This T cell receptor beta chain came from a study of identical twins. Template switching added a universal primer binding site, and final cDNA carried unique molecular identifiers. One entry per CDR3 protein results from TCRdb running MiXCR on the 5' RACE reads. The sample holds nearly 900,000 distinct CDR3 sequences; roughly an eighth are singletons and the top ten take 1.5% to 2%. Notes on the study in general: Beta out-of-frame sequences showed weaker excess twin sharing. Out-of-frame TCR alpha sharing observed in monozygotic twins exceeded model estimates.

Germline lookup yields CDR1 MGHRA and CDR2 YSYEKL. The V end lost 0 bases, the J end lost 2 bases, and 18 bases lay between the germline ends. CDR3 length: 18 amino acids. Only a few counts were recorded for this clonotype. Its antigen remains unknown. The same specimen was also included in a second study, on yellow fever vaccine responses in identical twins.

The sequence was obtained from a woman aged 18-29 years in good health. This chain connects TRBV4-1 to TRBJ2-3; tentative D call: TRBD2 (6 bases). The sequenced material came from PBMCs. The CDR3 region has the DNA TGCGCCAGCAGCCAAGATCGGGAGCTCTCTAGCGCCACAGATACGCAGTATTTT. It specifies CASSQDRELSSATDTQYF.